The text below deals with one T cell receptor beta chain. This CDR3 is built from 15 residues. The germline gives CDR1 LGHNA, CDR2 YSLEER. V was pared by 3 bases and J by 7 bases, with 18 bases between. This sample is part of a study of blood T cell repertoires in COVID-19. TCRdb's table, derived via immunoSEQ multiplex PCR, lists solely in-frame clones and lacks some. There are some 200,000 clones in the sample; about 86% occur only once, and 7.5% lies in the top ten. The sample taken for sequencing was PBMCs or T cells enriched from blood (not recorded which). The receptor was derived from a man aged 40-55 years who had recovered from COVID-19. The chain recombines TRBV4-3 with TRBJ1-1; a weak D match, TRBD1 (6 bases). CDR3 in amino acids: CASSQAQGPRNEAFF. CDR3 DNA: TGCGCCAGCAGCCAGGCACAGGGCCCTCGGAATGAAGCTTTCTTT.